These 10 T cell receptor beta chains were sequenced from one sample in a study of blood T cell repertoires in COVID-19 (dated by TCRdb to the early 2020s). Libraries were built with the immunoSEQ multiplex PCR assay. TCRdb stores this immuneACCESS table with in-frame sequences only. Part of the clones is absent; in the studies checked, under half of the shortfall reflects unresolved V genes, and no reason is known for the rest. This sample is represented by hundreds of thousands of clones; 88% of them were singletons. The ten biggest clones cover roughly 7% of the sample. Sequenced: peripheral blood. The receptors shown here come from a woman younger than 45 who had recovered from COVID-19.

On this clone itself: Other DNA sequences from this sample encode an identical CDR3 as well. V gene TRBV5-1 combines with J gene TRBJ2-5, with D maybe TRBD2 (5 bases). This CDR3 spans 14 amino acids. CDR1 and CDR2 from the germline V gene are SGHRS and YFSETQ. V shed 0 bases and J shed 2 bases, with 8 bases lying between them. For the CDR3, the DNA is TGCGCCAGCAGCTTGGTAGGAGGTCAAGAGACCCAGTACTTC. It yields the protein CASSLVGGQETQYF.

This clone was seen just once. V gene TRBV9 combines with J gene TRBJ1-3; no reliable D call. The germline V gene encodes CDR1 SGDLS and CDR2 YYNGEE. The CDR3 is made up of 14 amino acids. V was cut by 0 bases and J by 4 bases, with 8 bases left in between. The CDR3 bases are TGTGCCAGCAGCGTAGGGCAAATAGGAAACACCATATATTTT. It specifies CASSVGQIGNTIYF.

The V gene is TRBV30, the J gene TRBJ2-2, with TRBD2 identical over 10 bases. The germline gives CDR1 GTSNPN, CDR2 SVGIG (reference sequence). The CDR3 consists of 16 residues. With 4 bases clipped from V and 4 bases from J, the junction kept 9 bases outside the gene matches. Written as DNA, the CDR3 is TGTGCCTGGATGAGGTCAGCGGGGGGGCTCACCGGGGAGCTGTTTTTT. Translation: CAWMRSAGGLTGELFF. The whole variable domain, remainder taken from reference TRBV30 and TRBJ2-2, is SQTIHQWPATLVQPVGSPLSLECTVEGTSNPNLYWYRQAAGRGLQLLFYSVGIGQISSEVPQNLSASRPQDRQFILSSKKLLLSDSGFYLCAWMRSAGGLTGELFFGEGSRLTVL.

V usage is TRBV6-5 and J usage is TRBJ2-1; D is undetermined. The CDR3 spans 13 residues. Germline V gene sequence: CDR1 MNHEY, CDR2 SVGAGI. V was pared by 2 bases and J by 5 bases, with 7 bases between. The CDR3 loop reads CASSYHINNEQFF. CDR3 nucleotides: TGTGCCAGCAGTTACCACATCAACAATGAGCAGTTCTTC.

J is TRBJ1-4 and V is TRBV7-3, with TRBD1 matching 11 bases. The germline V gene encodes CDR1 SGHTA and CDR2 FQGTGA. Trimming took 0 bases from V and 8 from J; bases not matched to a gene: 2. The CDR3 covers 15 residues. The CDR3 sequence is CASSLTGQGGEKLFF. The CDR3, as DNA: TGTGCCAGCAGCTTAACGGGACAGGGGGGAGAAAAACTGTTTTTT.

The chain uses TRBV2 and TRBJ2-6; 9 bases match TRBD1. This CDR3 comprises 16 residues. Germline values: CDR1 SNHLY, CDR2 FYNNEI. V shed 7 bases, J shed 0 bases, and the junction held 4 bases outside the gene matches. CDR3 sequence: CASKGTGYSGANVLTF. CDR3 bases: TGTGCCAGCAAGGGGACAGGGTACTCTGGGGCCAACGTCCTGACTTTC.

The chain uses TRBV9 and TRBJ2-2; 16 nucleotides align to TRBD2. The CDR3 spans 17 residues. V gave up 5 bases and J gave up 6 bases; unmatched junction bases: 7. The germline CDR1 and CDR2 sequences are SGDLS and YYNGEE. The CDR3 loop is CASRSGTSGGAPGELFF. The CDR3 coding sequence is TGTGCCAGCAGATCCGGGACTAGCGGGGGGGCCCCCGGGGAGCTGTTTTTT.

For the CDR3, the DNA is TGTGCCAGCAGCCAAGATTCCCGGGGGGGGCCCTTTAATGAAAAACTGTTTTTT. It specifies CASSQDSRGGPFNEKLFF. The chain joins TRBV14 to TRBJ1-4, with D perhaps matching TRBD1 (6 bases). V dropped 0 bases and J dropped 4 bases, with 18 bases sitting between them. This CDR3 contains 18 residues. Germline V gene sequence: CDR1 SGHDN, CDR2 FVKESK.

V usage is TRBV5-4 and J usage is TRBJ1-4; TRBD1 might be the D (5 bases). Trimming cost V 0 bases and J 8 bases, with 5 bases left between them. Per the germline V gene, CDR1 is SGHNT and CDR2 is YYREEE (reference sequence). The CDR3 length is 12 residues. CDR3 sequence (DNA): TGTGCCAGCAGCTTGGGACAGGAAAAACTGTTTTTT. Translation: CASSLGQEKLFF.

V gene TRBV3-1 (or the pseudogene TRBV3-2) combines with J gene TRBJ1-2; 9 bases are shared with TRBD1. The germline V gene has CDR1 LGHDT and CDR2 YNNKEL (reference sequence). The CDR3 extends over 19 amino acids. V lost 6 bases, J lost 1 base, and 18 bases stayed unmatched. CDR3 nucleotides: TGTGCCAGCAGGTTTGAACCGGGACAGGGCAGAAAGTTTAACTATGGCTACACCTTC. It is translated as CASRFEPGQGRKFNYGYTF.